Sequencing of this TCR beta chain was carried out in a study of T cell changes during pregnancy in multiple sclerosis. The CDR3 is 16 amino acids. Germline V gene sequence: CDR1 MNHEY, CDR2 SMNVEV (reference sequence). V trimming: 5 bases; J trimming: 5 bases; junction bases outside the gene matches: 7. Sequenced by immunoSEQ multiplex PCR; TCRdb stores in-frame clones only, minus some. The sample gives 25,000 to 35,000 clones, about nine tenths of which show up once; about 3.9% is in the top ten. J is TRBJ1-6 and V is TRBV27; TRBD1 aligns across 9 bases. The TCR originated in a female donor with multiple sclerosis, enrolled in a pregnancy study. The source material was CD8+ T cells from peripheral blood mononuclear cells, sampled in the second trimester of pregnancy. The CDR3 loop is CASSQSRTGDNSPLHF. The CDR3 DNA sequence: TGTGCCAGCAGTCAGTCTAGGACAGGGGATAATTCACCCCTCCACTTT.